The 14 T cell receptor beta chains given below trace back to one sample, sequenced in a study of cytomegalovirus exposure and HLA in healthy donors. The PCR was carried out with 60 Vbeta primers and 13 Jbeta primers. Clones were read by immunoSEQ multiplex PCR, and TCRdb kept only the in-frame ones, dropping some. Counted here are tens of thousands of clones, over 40% occurring once; the ten biggest clones make up 6.2%. Source material: PBMCs. The receptors were sampled from a woman between 35 and 50 years old in good health and CMV-seropositive.

V is TRBV6-6 and J is TRBJ2-1, with D possibly TRBD2 on 7 matching bases. The CDR3 is 15 amino acids. Germline CDR1 is MNHNY and CDR2 is SVGAGI (reference sequence). Deletions cut 5 bases from V and 2 bases from J, with 13 bases between. Written as DNA, the CDR3 is TGTGCCAGCAGTAAACCGGGGGGCCCCTACAATGAGCAGTTCTTC. This gives the protein CASSKPGGPYNEQFF.

The J gene is TRBJ1-1, the V gene TRBV5-4; TRBD1 is a possible D gene (5 bases). Germline-derived CDR1 and CDR2 are SGHNT and YYREEE (reference sequence). The length of the CDR3 is 13 residues. The V end lost 5 bases, the J end lost 5 bases, and 13 bases lay between the germline ends. Here the CDR3 reads CASRPVGDTEAFF. CDR3 bases: TGTGCCAGCAGGCCTGTAGGGGATACTGAAGCTTTCTTT.

This clone has a single count. This chain connects TRBV7-9 to TRBJ2-2; no reliable D call. Germline V lookup: CDR1 SEHNR, CDR2 FQNEAQ (reference sequence). V was pared by 2 bases and J by 3 bases, with 4 bases between. The CDR3 totals 13 residues. CDR3 coding DNA: TGTGCCAGCAGCTTACGGGACACCGGGGAGCTGTTTTTT. This translates into CASSLRDTGELFF.

This clone turned up a few times. This chain connects TRBV2 to TRBJ2-7; D is undetermined. The germline CDR1 and CDR2 sequences are SNHLY and FYNNEI. The length of the CDR3 is 14 residues. Trimming stripped 4 bases from V and 2 bases from J, with 12 bases between. The CDR3 spells CASSVTGEPYEQYF. The CDR3 nucleotides are TGTGCCAGCAGTGTGACCGGAGAGCCCTACGAGCAGTACTTC.

The gene calls are TRBV6-5 and TRBJ1-5; TRBD1 agrees at 8 bases. After removal of 2 bases from V and 5 bases from J, the junction contained 5 bases not matched to a gene. Germline V CDR1 and CDR2: MNHEY, SVGAGI. The CDR3 is made up of 15 amino acids. In nucleotides, the CDR3 is TGTGCCAGCAGTTACACAGGGGGGAGGGATCAGCCCCAGCATTTT. Translated: CASSYTGGRDQPQHF.

In the case of this clone: An end of the junction does not agree with germline; a read error may underlie this. The chain carries TRBV5-4 and TRBJ1-1, with TRBD1 identical over 9 bases. The CDR3 has 18 residues. In germline, CDR1 is SGHNT, CDR2 YYREEE (reference sequence). The CDR3 nucleotides are TGTGCCAGCAGTAGTGGGGCGGGACAGGGTGGGGCGAACACTGAAGCTTCCTTT. Its translation: CASSSGAGQGGANTEASF.

This clone was detected only a few times. The chain has TRBV29-1 and TRBJ1-2, with D perhaps TRBD1 (6 bases). Germline V gene sequence: CDR1 SQVTM, CDR2 ANQGSEA. The CDR3 covers 13 residues. Trimming cost V 4 bases and J 2 bases, with 11 bases left between them. The CDR3 loop is CSVVGQTNYGYTF. CDR3 nucleotides: TGCAGCGTTGTCGGACAGACGAACTATGGCTACACCTTC.

This clone was counted only a few times. V is TRBV11-2 and J is TRBJ2-3; 9 bases agree with TRBD2. The V segment lost 1 base and the J segment 5 bases; nucleotides outside the gene matches: 7. Germline-derived CDR1 and CDR2 are SGHAT and FQNNGV. CDR3 length equals 16 residues. The CDR3 spells CASSLGLRGGIDTQYF. As DNA, the CDR3 is TGTGCCAGCAGCTTAGGGTTGCGGGGGGGCATAGATACGCAGTATTTT.

The J gene is TRBJ1-4, the V gene TRBV6-6, with 10 nucleotides matching TRBD1. Per germline, CDR1 MNHNY and CDR2 SVGAGI (reference sequence). Germline trimming cut 2 bases from V and 7 bases from J; bases unmatched to any gene: 4. This CDR3 contains 15 residues. The CDR3 reads CASSYGTGVSEKLFF. Here the CDR3 DNA reads TGTGCCAGCAGTTACGGGACAGGGGTTAGTGAAAAACTGTTTTTT.

This clone was found a few times. The rearrangement links TRBV7-6 to TRBJ2-7; 8 bases fit TRBD1. V lost 7 bases, J lost 0 bases, and 14 bases stayed unmatched. Germline assignment: CDR1 SGHVS and CDR2 FNYEAQ. This CDR3 is built from 17 residues. In DNA, the CDR3 is TGTGCCAGCATCTCGCGGCCCGGTGGGACAGGCTCCTACGAGCAGTACTTC. Translation: CASISRPGGTGSYEQYF.

As regards this clone: Other DNA sequences in the sample encode the same CDR3. V and J are TRBV7-2 and TRBJ2-3; D is possibly TRBD2 (6 bases). The CDR3 has 15 residues. With 3 bases removed from V and 0 bases from J, the gap between germline ends came to 10 bases. Germline V gene data show CDR1 as SGHTA and CDR2 as FQGNSA. The CDR3 loop is CASSLGLPSTDTQYF. CDR3 DNA: TGTGCCAGCAGCTTGGGACTGCCGAGCACAGATACGCAGTATTTT.

This chain joins TRBV2 and TRBJ1-1; D remains ambiguous. The CDR3 spans 15 residues. V dropped 2 bases and J dropped 7 bases, with 17 bases sitting between them. Germline assignment: CDR1 SNHLY and CDR2 FYNNEI. CDR3 DNA sequence: TGTGCCAGCAGTGAAATTGGGAGAAGTGCTAGTGAAGCTTTCTTT. Its translation is CASSEIGRSASEAFF.

The chain couples TRBV6-4 to TRBJ1-1, with D hard to call. Germline V gene data show CDR1 as MRHNA and CDR2 as SNTAGT. V lost 4 bases and J lost 4, with 13 bases in between. The CDR3 sequence is 14 residues long. The CDR3 here is CASSADTGGTEAFF. CDR3 nucleotide sequence: TGTGCCAGCAGTGCCGACACCGGAGGCACTGAAGCTTTCTTT.

The chain couples TRBV29-1 to TRBJ2-3; D gene uncertain. This CDR3 has 10 residues. CDR1 and CDR2 (germline): SQVTM, ANQGSEA. Trimming took 4 bases from V and 7 from J, leaving 6 bases between them. CDR3 nucleotides: TGCAGCGTTGGCGTCAATACGCAGTATTTT. Translating gives CSVGVNTQYF.